This is a list of T cell receptor beta chains from one sample in a study of PD-1 blockade in mismatch repair-deficient tumors. TCRdb keeps only in-frame clones here, not all; method: immunoSEQ multiplex PCR. Of some 26,000 clones listed, about 83% are singletons. The sample in question was peripheral blood, obtained 12 weeks after starting pembrolizumab. The receptors originated from an adult with mismatch repair-deficient cancer. The CDR3 runs from the conserved cysteine through the conserved F or W. D genes are given only for firm matches. A row's size may be missing; if present it is once, few, many or a size class.

TRBJ2-7	TRBV7-9	-	TRBD1	TGTGCCAGCAGCTCCCGACAGGGCCTGGGGAAGTACTTC	CASSSRQGLGKYF
TRBJ2-5	TRBV5-1	-	-	TGCGCCACCCACAAAACGGCCGCAGTCCAAGAGACCCAGTACTTC	CATHKTAAVQETQYF
TRBJ2-1	TRBV5-4	-	-	TGTGCCAGCAGCTCCGGGCCGACCAGTTTCAATGAGCAGTTCTTC	CASSSGPTSFNEQFF
TRBJ2-3	TRBV4-3	-	TRBD1	TGCGCCAGCAGCCAATCTTCCACAGGGGGTCACACAGATACGCAGTATTTT	CASSQSSTGGHTDTQYF
TRBJ2-2	TRBV9	-	-	TGTGCCAGCAGCAGTAAGCGCGGGGAGCTGTTTTTT	CASSSKRGELFF
TRBJ2-7	TRBV5-4	-	TRBD1	TGTGCCAGCAGCGAGCCGTTGGGACAGGGGTCCTCCTACGAGCAGTACTTC	CASSEPLGQGSSYEQYF
TRBJ2-3	TRBV27	-	TRBD2	TGTGCCAGCGGGACTAGCGGGTTAGATACGCAGTATTTT	CASGTSGLDTQYF
TRBJ2-1	TRBV9	-	TRBD2	TGTGCCAGCAGCGTTAGAATAAGCGGAGGTCTCGGGACTAGCGGGAGTAAGTCCTACAATGAGCAGTTCTTC	CASSVRISGGLGTSGSKSYNEQFF
TRBJ1-1	TRBV30	-	-	TGTGCCTGGAGTGTAGGGGTCACTGAAGCTTTCTTT	CAWSVGVTEAFF
TRBJ1-5	TRBV29-1	-	-	TGCAGCGTTGCGGGACACCTTAATCAGCCCCAGCATTTT	CSVAGHLNQPQHF
TRBJ2-7	TRBV6-1	-	-	TGTGCCAGCAGTTACGTGGACGAGCAGTACTTC	CASSYVDEQYF
TRBJ2-3	TRBV10-1	few	-	TGCGCCAGCAGTGACACAGATACGCAGTATTTT	CASSDTDTQYF
TRBJ2-5	TRBV7-8	-	-	TGTGCCAGCAGCCCCTCGGCCTCCGAGACCCAGTACTTC	CASSPSASETQYF
TRBJ2-3	TRBV6-1	-	-	TGTGCCAGCATGGGCACAGATACGCAGTATTTT	CASMGTDTQYF
TRBJ2-1	TRBV30	-	TRBD2	TGTGCCTGGAGCCAGGGGGGGCTAGCGGGAGCGCTGTACTACAATGAGCAGTTCTTC	CAWSQGGLAGALYYNEQFF
TRBJ2-7	TRBV6-5	-	-	TGTGCCAGCAGCCCCCCTAGCGATAGTTCCTACGAGCAGTACTTC	CASSPPSDSSYEQYF